The clone carrying this T cell receptor beta chain was counted a few times. Antigen: not known. CDR1 is MNHEY and CDR2 is SVGAGI in the germline V gene. V lost 2 bases, J lost 10 bases, and 15 bases stayed unmatched. The CDR3 is 17 amino acids. This sample is drawn from a study of breast tumors, draining lymph nodes, adjacent tissues. Broader study findings: Data fit most tumor T cells coming from lymph node, expanding in tumor. Luminal-like breast cancer showed significantly higher tumor–nontumor repertoire similarity than basal-like. That most tumor T cells come from lymph nodes remained unproven.

Breast cancer patients provided tissue from their axillary draining lymph nodes. TCRdb analysed the multiplex PCR reads with MiXCR anew, one entry per CDR3 protein. The sample carries more than 250,000 distinct CDR3 sequences, around 31% recorded once. Sequencing was carried out using axillary lymph node tissue. J is TRBJ2-1 and V is TRBV6-5; TRBD2 matches 9 bases. This TCR was recovered from a female donor with breast cancer. Some clones in this sample may be carry-over from other donors' samples. CDR3 in DNA: TGTGCCAGCAGTTACCCCACTAGCGGGCAAAGAGGACGGGAGCAGTTCTTC. Its translation is CASSYPTSGQRGREQFF.